This is a list of T cell receptor beta chains from one sample in a study of cytomegalovirus exposure and HLA in healthy donors. Repertoires were generated with immunoSEQ multiplex PCR, while TCRdb's copy carries only in-frame clones and drops some. The sample has 150,000 to 200,000 clones. Sequenced sample: PBMCs. Receptors were obtained from an older woman in good health and CMV-seronegative. Both conserved end residues are part of each CDR3. D genes are given only for firm matches.

d_gene | j_gene | v_gene | CDR3nt | CDR3aa
TRBD1 | TRBJ1-2 | TRBV5-4 | TGTGCCAGCAGGTGGACAGGGGGTGGTGGCTACACCTTC | CASRWTGGGGYTF
. | TRBJ1-2 | TRBV2 | TGTGCCAGCAGCGTTAGACAGACAGCTAACTATGGCTACACCTTC | CASSVRQTANYGYTF
. | TRBJ1-2 | TRBV18 | TGTGCCAGCTCTAAACAGGCTAACTATGGCTACACCTTC | CASSKQANYGYTF
TRBD1 | TRBJ2-7 | TRBV6-5 | TGTGCCAGCAGTTACCGGGACAGCTCCTACGAGCAGTACTTC | CASSYRDSSYEQYF
TRBD1 | TRBJ1-6 | TRBV10-3 | TGTGCCATCAGTGAGTCTATGTCTGGGACAGTAAATTCACCCCTCCACTTT | CAISESMSGTVNSPLHF
. | TRBJ2-3 | TRBV27 | TGTGCCAGCAGTTTGGCCAGGAGGGTGGGGGGCACAGATACGCAGTATTTT | CASSLARRVGGTDTQYF
TRBD1 | TRBJ2-1 | TRBV6-5 | TGTGCCAGCAGTCAAGGACAGGGGCGGTTCTTC | CASSQGQGRFF
. | TRBJ1-1 | TRBV7-3 | TGTGCCAGCAGCATCTTCCGGGAGAGTGAAGCTTTCTTT | CASSIFRESEAFF
. | TRBJ1-5 | TRBV2 | TGTGCCAGCAGTGATACAACTGGGGCCATCAGACCCCAGCATTTT | CASSDTTGAIRPQHF
. | TRBJ1-2 | TRBV2 | TGTGCCAGCAGCTTGGGCCCTAACTATGGCTACACCTTC | CASSLGPNYGYTF
TRBD2 | TRBJ2-5 | TRBV5-4 | TGTGCCAGCAGCTTCGGATCTGGGAGGGCCTTGGTGCAGCAAGAGACCCAGTACTTC | CASSFGSGRALVQQETQYF
. | TRBJ1-2 | TRBV7-6 | TGTGCCAGCAGCAAAAAGCCAGGTCCCAACTATGGCTACACCTTC | CASSKKPGPNYGYTF
. | TRBJ2-4 | TRBV29-1 | TGCAGCGTTGAGGGTGCAGGGAAAAACATTCAGTACTTC | CSVEGAGKNIQYF
TRBD2 | TRBJ2-3 | TRBV2 | TGTGCCAGCAGTCGACTAGCGGGGGGCACAGATACGCAGTATTTT | CASSRLAGGTDTQYF
TRBD2 | TRBJ2-7 | TRBV4-1 | TGCGCCAGCAGCCAAGATTGGGGAGGGATCTACGAGCAGTACTTC | CASSQDWGGIYEQYF
TRBD1 | TRBJ1-2 | TRBV7-8 | TGTGCCAGCAGCGCCTCGGGACAGGGTGGAATCGGCTACACCTTC | CASSASGQGGIGYTF
TRBD2 | TRBJ2-1 | TRBV7-8 | TGTGCCAGCAGCTTAGCCGGATCAGCGGGACTACTTTACAATGAGCAGTTCTTC | CASSLAGSAGLLYNEQFF
. | TRBJ2-2 | TRBV2 | TGTGCCAGCAGTGAGGTTTTCGGACTTTCCGGGGAGCTGTTTTTT | CASSEVFGLSGELFF
TRBD1 | TRBJ1-4 | TRBV29-1 | TGCAGCGCCTTACAGGGGGTTAATGAAAAACTGTTTTTT | CSALQGVNEKLFF
TRBD2 | TRBJ2-1 | TRBV2 | TGTGCCAGCCGGACTAGCGGGAGATCGAGATACAATGAGCAGTTCTTC | CASRTSGRSRYNEQFF